This T cell receptor beta chain was sequenced for a study of blood T cell repertoires in COVID-19. Germline V CDR1 and CDR2: LNHNV, YYDKDF (reference sequence). The CDR3 consists of 12 residues. The V end was cut by 6 bases, the J end by 6 bases, with 11 bases between. Clones were read by immunoSEQ multiplex PCR, and TCRdb kept only the in-frame ones, dropping some. Among roughly 75,000 clones listed, approximately 86% were seen once. Sequencing was carried out using peripheral blood. The chain couples TRBV15 to TRBJ1-2; D unclear. This clonotype was sampled from an elderly man with COVID-19, enrolled during active disease. CDR3: CATRSANHGYTF. The CDR3 region has the DNA TGTGCCACCAGGAGCGCCAACCATGGCTACACCTTC.